Described below is a single TCR beta chain sequence and its context. The antigen this receptor binds is unknown. To determine HCMV serostatus, a commercial ELISA kit was used to detect HCMV-specific IgG in serum. Peripheral blood mononuclear cells were isolated from blood by Ficoll density gradient centrifugation. The sequencing machine was an Illumina HiSeq 2000. The TCR beta cDNA libraries were made using 5'RACE template switching, a step that added both a universal primer site and unique molecular identifiers. Priming for cDNA synthesis came from the TCR beta constant segment, and two successive PCR amplification steps followed. Regarding the original processing steps: MIGEC was used to demultiplex reads and group the reads by UMI, and MiTCR was used to assemble and quantify clonotypes. To remove erroneous sequences, TCR cDNA sequences were retained only when supported by two or more reads. The tcR package was used for downstream repertoire analysis, and clonotypes were matched between fractions using CDR3 nucleotide sequence together with V segment. VDJmatch was used to annotate antigen specificity against VDJdb, with one amino acid substitution allowed in CDR3. TCRdb reprocessed the reads, and each CDR3 protein sequence is entered once, without DNA. The V and J calls, along with clone size, are taken from TCRdb and not from the paper's own processing. The sample's records list under 200,000 distinct CDR3 sequences. The biggest ten clones account for less than 20% of the sample.

The data stem from a study of T cells expressing NK-cell markers (dated by TCRdb to the early 2020s). Background for the entire study: TCR beta-chain repertoires were profiled in sorted CD3+CD56+NKG2C+, CD3+CD56+NKG2C- and CD3+CD56-NKG2C+ T-cell subsets from eight donors. Randomly selected healthy volunteers, three men and five women, were used as the eight sequenced donors. Seven of the eight sequenced donors were HCMV-seropositive and one was HCMV-seronegative. The libraries were sequenced on Illumina HiSeq 2000/2500, MiSeq or NextSeq, producing 2 x 150 bp reads.

From the cysteine through the phenylalanine, the CDR3 covers 14 amino acids. The protein alone is recorded here. Sequences SQVTM (CDR1) and ANQGSEA (CDR2) are obtained from the germline V gene. The full study reports these points: Those dominant clonotypes were again the most abundant among CD3+CD56-NKG2C+ cells in a handful of donors, at about 25-60.1%. In 5 to 7 donors, the dominant CD3+CD56+NKG2C+ clonotypes were found to rank among the top 10 CD8+ clonotypes and to make up about 1.0-7.5% of CD8+ T cells. Whether the expanded NKG2C-expressing T cell clones were specific for HCMV antigens remained unclear.

Input material: blood T cells: a sorted CD56 or NKG2C T cell subset, CD4+ or CD8+ T cells, or bulk PBMC T cells (not recorded which). This clonotype was obtained from a woman aged 18 to 75 in good health. The chain employs TRBV29-1 and TRBJ1-1. The CDR3 region has the sequence CSVEAQGPDTEAFF.